This is a list of T cell receptor beta chains from one sample in a study of vaccination and CD4 T cells after COVID-19. What these receptors recognize is not known. TCRdb analysed the PCR reads with MiXCR anew, one entry per CDR3 protein. The table includes 14,000 or so distinct CDR3 sequences, 50% to 60% detected once. Sequencing was done on a sample of CD4+ T cells from blood, cultured in vitro. The receptors were sampled from a human donor who had recovered from COVID-19. Both conserved end residues are part of each CDR3. The order of the fields is J gene, clone size, V gene, CDR3 length, CDR3 protein. A clone size is listed for some rows: how often the clone was seen (once, few, many), or a class if it is expanded.

>TRBJ2-3|-|TRBV4-1|15
CASKANRVSTDTQYF
>TRBJ1-2|-|TRBV4-2|20
CASSQSSYEQYFGPGYGYTF
>TRBJ2-3|few|TRBV7-9|16
CASSLVGRGYTDTQYF
>TRBJ2-7|-|TRBV6-1|14
CASSLKDRENWQYF
>TRBJ1-6|-|TRBV27|13
CASKPRYNSPLHF
>TRBJ1-1|few|TRBV6-2/TRBV6-3|11
CASSTRQEAFF
>TRBJ1-2|-|TRBV6-5|12
CASSYQQSVPTF
>TRBJ2-3|-|TRBV20-1|12
CSADTTTDTQYF
>TRBJ2-7|-|TRBV7-2|13
CASSLRGSDEQYF
>TRBJ1-5|-|TRBV20-1|16
CSARAAGLYSNQPQHF
>TRBJ2-3|-|TRBV7-3|14
CASRGQFGTDTQYF
>TRBJ1-6|-|TRBV3-1|13
CASSGQGWRSLHF
>TRBJ2-2|-|TRBV24-1|17
CATSDHLTGGRAGELFF
>TRBJ1-5|few|TRBV28|15
CASTIGGAGNQPQHF
>TRBJ1-2|-|TRBV5-6|15
CASSSDRGYGYGYTF
>TRBJ1-5|-|TRBV18|13
CASSPGADQPQHF
>TRBJ1-1|once|TRBV18|13
CASSLDREAEAFF
>TRBJ2-1|-|TRBV6-5|18
CASSYTLSLAGGVNEQFF
>TRBJ1-6|-|TRBV30|15
CAWSGWDGTNSPLHF
>TRBJ2-5|-|TRBV12-3/TRBV12-4|12
CASRTTGETQYF
>TRBJ2-1|-|TRBV10-3|19
CAISEQNFDSWAALNEQFF
>TRBJ1-3|-|TRBV7-9|14
CASSRGNSGNTIYF
>TRBJ2-2|-|TRBV28|13
CASSLRDTGELFF
>TRBJ1-1|-|TRBV30|15
CAWSPGGGANTEAFF
>TRBJ1-2|few|TRBV7-9|15
CASRPRTSPSGGYTF
>TRBJ1-6|-|TRBV30|15
CAWSVSGTDNSPLHF
>TRBJ1-5|few|TRBV5-1|14
CASSLDPRDQPQHF
>TRBJ2-6|-|TRBV28|16
CAGSSAADSGANVLTF
>TRBJ1-3|-|TRBV19|16
CASSMIDRGKRNTIYF
>TRBJ2-1|few|TRBV7-9|16
CASSLASGSSYNEQFF
>TRBJ1-2|-|TRBV2|13
CASRGSPSLGYTF
>TRBJ2-1|-|TRBV24-1|16
CATSGQGVNFYNEQFF
>TRBJ2-1|-|TRBV30|15
CAWSAGTSGLNEQFF
>TRBJ2-5|-|TRBV28|13
CASSSWGSETQYF
>TRBJ2-7|-|TRBV6-1|16
CASSGRLAGACYEQYF
>TRBJ2-7|-|TRBV5-6|22
CASSFLRSGTDKPTYETYEQYF
>TRBJ2-1|-|TRBV20-1|14
CSALRLAGADEQFF
>TRBJ2-7|-|TRBV20-1|12
CSSAGIRYEQYF
>TRBJ2-5|-|TRBV4-2|17
CASSQEASGSSRETQYF
>TRBJ2-3|-|TRBV19|16
CASSIDQGQGLDTQYF
>TRBJ1-2|-|TRBV5-1|16
CASRGYRGLANYGYTF
>TRBJ2-2|-|TRBV6-1|19
CASTQDRGLAGVRNGELFF
>TRBJ2-7|-|TRBV20-1|16
CSARGSRSGSSYEQYF
>TRBJ1-5|-|TRBV28|15
CASSLKETGNRPQHF
>TRBJ1-1|-|TRBV28|11
CASSLRSGAFF